These T cell receptor beta chains were read from a single sample in a study of blood T cell repertoires in COVID-19. Profiled with immunoSEQ multiplex PCR; TCRdb holds only in-frame clones, not every one. The sample records about 140,000 clones, 80% to 90% being singletons. The sequencing input was peripheral blood. These receptors all come from a man in his fifties or sixties with active or convalescent COVID-19. The CDR3 runs from the conserved cysteine through the conserved F or W. The D gene is left open where the match is weak. Not all rows give a size; the values are once, few, many and, for expanded clones, a class.

D: -; V: TRBV24-1; J: TRBJ2-5; size: -; DNA: TGTGCCACCAGTTCGGGGGAGACCCAGTACTTC; CDR3: CATSSGETQYF
D: -; V: TRBV4-2; J: TRBJ1-4; size: -; DNA: TGTGCCAGCAGTCGTCGTGAAAAACTGTTTTTT; CDR3: CASSRREKLFF
D: TRBD1; V: TRBV3-1/TRBV3-2; J: TRBJ2-5; size: once; DNA: TGTGCCAGCAGCCAAGATCCCGAAGGGGGCAAAGAGACCCAGTACTTC; CDR3: CASSQDPEGGKETQYF
D: -; V: TRBV6-5; J: TRBJ1-5; size: -; DNA: TGTGCCAGCAGTCTTCAGCTCGGGGGAACTCAGCCCCAGCATTTT; CDR3: CASSLQLGGTQPQHF
D: TRBD1; V: TRBV30; J: TRBJ1-2; size: -; DNA: TGTGCCTGGGATCGACAGGGAGGTGGCTACACCTTC; CDR3: CAWDRQGGGYTF
D: TRBD1; V: TRBV11-3; J: TRBJ2-2; size: -; DNA: TGTGCCAGCAGCTATGACAGGGGCAACACCGGGGAGCTGTTTTTT; CDR3: CASSYDRGNTGELFF
D: TRBD2; V: TRBV30; J: TRBJ2-1; size: -; DNA: TGTGCCTGGAGTTCTCGTTCTAGCGGGAGATGGAATGAGCAGTTCTTC; CDR3: CAWSSRSSGRWNEQFF
D: TRBD1; V: TRBV28; J: TRBJ1-4; size: -; DNA: TGTGCCAGCAGTCCGCGACAGGGGGCGCGGGTTAGTGAAAAACTGTTTTTT; CDR3: CASSPRQGARVSEKLFF
D: TRBD1; V: TRBV18; J: TRBJ2-1; size: -; DNA: TGTGCCAGCTCACCACCGACAGGGCCGGGTGAGCAGTTCTTC; CDR3: CASSPPTGPGEQFF
D: TRBD1; V: TRBV28; J: TRBJ2-2; size: -; DNA: TGTGCCAGCAGTTTTACGCAGGGGGCGCGAGGGAACGGGGAGCTGTTTTTT; CDR3: CASSFTQGARGNGELFF
D: TRBD2; V: TRBV5-6; J: TRBJ2-5; size: -; DNA: TGTGCCAGCAGCTGGGACTATGAGGAGACCCAGTACTTC; CDR3: CASSWDYEETQYF
D: TRBD1; V: TRBV6-2/TRBV6-3; J: TRBJ1-5; size: -; DNA: TGTGCCAGCAGTTACTCACCCGACAGGGGCGGTGTTCAGCCCCAGCATTTT; CDR3: CASSYSPDRGGVQPQHF
D: -; V: TRBV6-5; J: TRBJ1-2; size: -; DNA: TGTGCCAGCAGACGCGATCAGGGATTCTATGGCTACACCTTC; CDR3: CASRRDQGFYGYTF
D: TRBD1; V: TRBV18; J: TRBJ1-5; size: -; DNA: TGTGCCAGCTCACAAGATACGGGACAGGGGGTCAATCAGCCCCAGCATTTT; CDR3: CASSQDTGQGVNQPQHF
D: TRBD2; V: TRBV6-5; J: TRBJ2-2; size: -; DNA: TGTGCCAGCACCAGGCTAGCGGGGGACACCGGGGAGCTGTTTTTT; CDR3: CASTRLAGDTGELFF
D: TRBD1; V: TRBV7-2; J: TRBJ2-2; size: -; DNA: TGTGCCAGCAGCTCGACAGGGGGCTGGTGGTTTTTT; CDR3: CASSSTGGWWFF
D: TRBD2; V: TRBV9; J: TRBJ2-7; size: -; DNA: TGTGCCAGCAGCAATAGCGGGTACGAGCAGTACTTC; CDR3: CASSNSGYEQYF
D: TRBD2; V: TRBV28; J: TRBJ2-1; size: -; DNA: TGTGCCAGCAGTCTAGCGGGAGGGCCGGTAAATGAGCAGTTCTTC; CDR3: CASSLAGGPVNEQFF
D: TRBD1; V: TRBV28; J: TRBJ2-1; size: -; DNA: TGTGCCAGCTATAGCCCTTGGCAGGGGGTATACAATGAGCAGTTCTTC; CDR3: CASYSPWQGVYNEQFF
D: TRBD1; V: TRBV5-4; J: TRBJ2-6; size: -; DNA: TGTGCCAGCGAACCAGGGGGAAACTCTGGGGCCAACGTCCTGACTTTC; CDR3: CASEPGGNSGANVLTF
D: -; V: TRBV4-2; J: TRBJ2-1; size: -; DNA: TGTGCCAGCAGCCAGGATGACAGGCAGTACTCCTACAATGAGCAGTTCTTC; CDR3: CASSQDDRQYSYNEQFF
D: TRBD1; V: TRBV20-1; J: TRBJ1-2; size: -; DNA: TGCAGTGGGCACGACAGGGCCGGCTACACCTTC; CDR3: CSGHDRAGYTF
D: TRBD1; V: TRBV9; J: TRBJ1-5; size: -; DNA: TGTGCCAGCAGCGACACCGGGACAGGTGCGGGACAGCATTTT; CDR3: CASSDTGTGAGQHF
D: TRBD2; V: TRBV7-9; J: TRBJ2-1; size: -; DNA: TGTGCCAGCAGATTAGCGGGAGGGCCAAGCAATGAGCAGTTCTTC; CDR3: CASRLAGGPSNEQFF
D: TRBD1; V: TRBV27; J: TRBJ2-7; size: -; DNA: TGTGCCAGCAGTTTATCAACACGGGGACAGGGCTACGAGCAGTACTTC; CDR3: CASSLSTRGQGYEQYF
D: TRBD1; V: TRBV7-8; J: TRBJ2-6; size: -; DNA: TGTGCCAGCAGCTTCACGGGACAGGGATACTCTGGGGCCAACGTCCTGACTTTC; CDR3: CASSFTGQGYSGANVLTF
D: -; V: TRBV7-9; J: TRBJ2-1; size: -; DNA: TGTGCCAGCAGCTTAGGCATCTCAGAAACCTACAATGAGCAGTTCTTC; CDR3: CASSLGISETYNEQFF
D: -; V: TRBV11-2; J: TRBJ2-5; size: -; DNA: TGTGCCAGCAGCTTAGCTTTAGGGGTTAGGGAGACCCAGTACTTC; CDR3: CASSLALGVRETQYF
D: -; V: TRBV7-9; J: TRBJ2-1; size: once; DNA: TGTGCCAGCAGCTTGTACGGGACACCGAAATGGGACAATGAGCAGTTCTTC; CDR3: CASSLYGTPKWDNEQFF
D: -; V: TRBV3-1/TRBV3-2; J: TRBJ2-5; size: -; DNA: TGTGCCAGCAGCCTTCCTAACTACCAAGAGACCCAGTACTTC; CDR3: CASSLPNYQETQYF
D: -; V: TRBV18; J: TRBJ1-5; size: -; DNA: TGTGCCAGCTCACCCAGTAATCAGCCCCAGCATTTT; CDR3: CASSPSNQPQHF
D: TRBD1; V: TRBV5-1; J: TRBJ1-1; size: -; DNA: TGCGCCAGCAGCTTGACAGGGGAAGCTGGTGAAGCTTTCTTT; CDR3: CASSLTGEAGEAFF
D: -; V: TRBV1; J: TRBJ2-3; size: -; DNA: TGCACCAGCAGCCTGGATAGCGTACCTAGCACAGATACGCAGTATTTT; CDR3: CTSSLDSVPSTDTQYF
D: TRBD1; V: TRBV7-9; J: TRBJ1-5; size: -; DNA: TGTGCCAGCAGTTGGGGGACAGGGGGCAATCAGCCCCAGCATTTT; CDR3: CASSWGTGGNQPQHF
D: -; V: TRBV28; J: TRBJ2-7; size: -; DNA: TGTGCCAGCAGCCCCACAACAGGGAAGTTCGACGAGCAGTACTTC; CDR3: CASSPTTGKFDEQYF
D: TRBD1; V: TRBV6-1; J: TRBJ1-4; size: -; DNA: TGTGCCAGCAGTGACAGGGGGCTAAATGAAAAACTGTTTTTT; CDR3: CASSDRGLNEKLFF
D: TRBD2; V: TRBV6-5; J: TRBJ2-7; size: -; DNA: TGTGCCAGCAGTTCCCCGCGGGGGGCAAATGAGCAGTACTTC; CDR3: CASSSPRGANEQYF
D: -; V: TRBV5-5; J: TRBJ1-3; size: -; DNA: TGTGCCAGCAGCTTCAACTCTGGAAACACCATATATTTT; CDR3: CASSFNSGNTIYF
D: TRBD1; V: TRBV28; J: TRBJ2-7; size: few; DNA: TGTGCCAGCGGACAGGGGGCAAGCGAGCAGTACTTC; CDR3: CASGQGASEQYF
D: TRBD1; V: TRBV6-1; J: TRBJ2-2; size: -; DNA: TGTGCCAGCAGTGAGGGACAGTTGAGCACCGGGGAGCTGTTTTTT; CDR3: CASSEGQLSTGELFF
D: -; V: TRBV6-5; J: TRBJ2-1; size: -; DNA: TGTGCCAGCTGGCATCCCCATTCGCGGTACAATGAGCAGTTCTTC; CDR3: CASWHPHSRYNEQFF
D: -; V: TRBV9; J: TRBJ2-5; size: -; DNA: TGTGCCAGCAGCGTCATACAAGGCGGGATTGAGACCCAGTACTTC; CDR3: CASSVIQGGIETQYF